A selection of T cell receptor beta chains follows, all from one sample in a study of T cell responses to AZD1222 COVID-19 vaccine. Profiled with immunoSEQ multiplex PCR; TCRdb holds only in-frame clones, not every one. The profile shows 95,000 to 150,000 clones, about 85% of them singletons. The sample was peripheral blood, taken on day 0 of AZD1222 vaccination. The receptors were sampled from an adult in good health. The CDR3 runs from the conserved cysteine through the conserved F or W. The D gene is left open where the match is weak. Only part of the rows carry a size: once, few, many, or a class if the clone is expanded.

V	size	J	D	CDR3	DNA
TRBV19	-	TRBJ2-2	TRBD1	CASNPRGWNTGELFF	TGTGCCAGTAATCCCAGGGGGTGGAACACCGGGGAGCTGTTTTTT
TRBV6-5	-	TRBJ1-6	-	CASSYGLGSPLHF	TGTGCCAGCAGTTACGGTTTGGGTTCACCCCTCCACTTT
TRBV30	-	TRBJ1-5	-	CAWDDRGLNQPQHF	TGTGCCTGGGACGATCGGGGGTTAAATCAGCCCCAGCATTTT
TRBV5-4	-	TRBJ1-6	TRBD1	CASSYTATGRNSPLHF	TGTGCCAGCAGCTACACAGCGACAGGGCGTAATTCACCCCTCCACTTT
TRBV14	-	TRBJ2-5	-	CASSQEVKTRFGAQYF	TGTGCCAGCAGCCAAGAGGTTAAGACGAGGTTCGGAGCCCAGTACTTC
TRBV7-8	-	TRBJ1-1	-	CASSLAGTEAFF	TGTGCCAGCAGCTTAGCAGGAACCGAAGCTTTCTTT
TRBV5-5	few	TRBJ1-3	-	CASSLGSTTAGNTIYF	TGTGCCAGCAGCTTGGGGAGTACGACAGCGGGAAACACCATATATTTT
TRBV6-1	-	TRBJ2-2	-	CASSEATGSTGELFF	TGTGCCAGCAGTGAAGCAACAGGGTCGACCGGGGAGCTGTTTTTT
TRBV27	-	TRBJ1-2	TRBD1	CASSPRTGDYGYTF	TGTGCCAGCAGTCCTCGAACAGGGGACTATGGCTACACCTTC
TRBV7-8	-	TRBJ1-5	TRBD1	CASSLAAQGWDQPQHF	TGTGCCAGCAGCTTAGCCGCACAGGGGTGGGATCAGCCCCAGCATTTT
TRBV6-2/TRBV6-3	-	TRBJ1-6	-	CASSWASGSPLHF	TGTGCCAGCAGTTGGGCCTCGGGGTCACCCCTCCACTTT
TRBV2	-	TRBJ2-7	TRBD1	CASTLTGSNSYEQYF	TGTGCCAGCACCCTGACAGGGTCAAACTCCTACGAGCAGTACTTC
TRBV6-5	-	TRBJ1-1	TRBD1	CASRVDRVDEAFF	TGTGCCAGCAGAGTGGACAGGGTGGATGAAGCTTTCTTT
TRBV6-6	-	TRBJ1-4	TRBD1	CASTRTGGEKLFF	TGTGCCAGCACAAGGACAGGGGGGGAGAAACTGTTTTTT
TRBV19	-	TRBJ2-5	TRBD2	CASSGQGGVETQYF	TGTGCCAGTAGTGGGCAGGGAGGGGTGGAGACCCAGTACTTC
TRBV27	-	TRBJ2-7	-	CASSLSEGRANEQYF	TGTGCCAGCAGTTTATCGGAGGGCAGGGCGAACGAGCAGTACTTC
TRBV6-5	-	TRBJ2-5	TRBD2	CASTASGKETQYF	TGTGCCAGCACTGCTAGCGGTAAAGAGACCCAGTACTTC
TRBV5-4	-	TRBJ1-1	-	CASSLGLRGSEAFF	TGTGCCAGCAGCTTGGGGCTTCGGGGGTCTGAAGCTTTCTTT
TRBV28	-	TRBJ1-2	TRBD1	CASSLTGANYGYTF	TGTGCCAGCAGCTTAACAGGGGCGAACTATGGCTACACCTTC
TRBV2	once	TRBJ1-3	-	CASSRQGISSGNTIYF	TGTGCCAGCAGTCGGCAGGGCATATCCTCTGGAAACACCATATATTTT
TRBV12-5	-	TRBJ1-5	-	CASGLGPPADHQPQHF	TGTGCTAGTGGTTTGGGTCCCCCAGCAGATCATCAGCCCCAGCATTTT
TRBV5-6	-	TRBJ1-6	-	CASSLGPGSYNSPLHF	TGTGCCAGCAGCTTGGGCCCAGGGAGCTATAATTCACCCCTCCACTTT
TRBV9	-	TRBJ2-2	-	CASSVEGVAENTGELFF	TGTGCCAGCAGCGTAGAAGGTGTAGCGGAAAACACCGGGGAGCTGTTTTTT
TRBV6-5	-	TRBJ1-1	-	CASSDRALLPGVAFF	TGTGCCAGCAGCGACCGAGCCCTATTACCAGGGGTAGCTTTCTTT
TRBV25-1	-	TRBJ1-2	TRBD1	CARLSEQGYYGYTF	TGTGCCAGGCTGTCGGAACAGGGGTACTATGGCTACACCTTC
TRBV19	-	TRBJ1-2	TRBD1	CASSIAVLGRGPLNYGYTF	TGTGCCAGTAGTATAGCGGTGTTGGGCAGGGGGCCTCTTAACTATGGCTACACCTTC
TRBV5-1	-	TRBJ2-5	-	CASSFKETQYF	TGCGCCAGCAGCTTCAAAGAGACCCAGTACTTC
TRBV15	-	TRBJ1-4	-	CATSQLTREGEKLFF	TGTGCCACCAGCCAACTAACCAGGGAGGGTGAAAAACTGTTTTTT
TRBV3-1/TRBV3-2	-	TRBJ2-7	-	CASSQAGPPSEQYF	TGTGCCAGCAGCCAAGCTGGACCCCCCAGCGAGCAGTACTTC
TRBV5-1	-	TRBJ2-5	TRBD2	CASSRLAGGQETQYF	TGCGCCAGCAGCCGACTAGCGGGGGGTCAAGAGACCCAGTACTTC
TRBV19	-	TRBJ2-2	-	CASSILQAARTGELFF	TGTGCCAGTAGTATCTTACAGGCCGCCCGCACCGGGGAGCTGTTTTTT
TRBV28	once	TRBJ1-5	-	CASSLGGVGQLGQPQHF	TGTGCCAGCAGTTTGGGGGGGGTGGGTCAGCTTGGACAGCCCCAGCATTTT
TRBV18	-	TRBJ1-6	-	CASSRRVEDSPLHF	TGTGCCAGCTCGCGCAGGGTGGAGGATTCACCCCTCCACTTT
TRBV5-6	-	TRBJ2-2	-	CASSLYVTGELFF	TGTGCCAGCAGCTTGTACGTCACCGGGGAGCTGTTTTTT
TRBV5-1	-	TRBJ1-3	-	CASSLHPDRLGNTIYF	TGCGCCAGCAGCTTGCACCCGGACCGCCTGGGAAACACCATATATTTT
TRBV9	-	TRBJ1-5	-	CASSPGGAYQPQHF	TGTGCCAGCAGCCCGGGAGGGGCGTATCAGCCCCAGCATTTT
TRBV5-1	-	TRBJ1-6	-	CASSLTGPNNSPLHF	TGCGCCAGCAGCTTGACCGGGCCGAATAATTCACCCCTCCACTTT
TRBV30	-	TRBJ1-2	-	CAWIGGFIGGYTF	TGTGCCTGGATCGGGGGGTTTATAGGTGGCTACACCTTC
TRBV5-1	-	TRBJ2-2	-	CASSLDAGQTGELFF	TGCGCCAGCAGCTTGGATGCAGGCCAGACCGGGGAGCTGTTTTTT
TRBV5-1	-	TRBJ1-2	-	CASSPSGGNYGYTF	TGCGCCAGCAGCCCCTCGGGGGGAAACTATGGCTACACCTTC
TRBV5-1	-	TRBJ2-7	-	CASSLETSSYEQYF	TGCGCCAGCAGCTTGGAGACCAGCTCCTACGAGCAGTACTTC
TRBV7-9	-	TRBJ2-2	-	CASRTDTGELFF	TGTGCCAGCAGAACAGACACCGGGGAGCTGTTTTTT
TRBV7-2	-	TRBJ1-4	-	CASTAGLTNEKLFF	TGTGCCAGCACGGCCGGGTTGACTAATGAAAAACTGTTTTTT
TRBV5-6	-	TRBJ2-2	-	CATSGGGLSNTGELFF	TGTGCCACCTCCGGTGGGGGGTTGTCGAACACCGGGGAGCTGTTTTTT
TRBV1	-	TRBJ1-2	-	CTSSQGERFRHTF	TGCACCAGCAGCCAGGGGGAGAGGTTCAGGCACACCTTC
TRBV12-3/TRBV12-4	-	TRBJ1-5	-	CASRTGTNQPQHF	TGTGCCAGCAGAACCGGGACTAATCAGCCCCAGCATTTT
TRBV30	-	TRBJ1-1	TRBD1	CAWSGTGLGAFF	TGTGCCTGGAGCGGGACAGGGCTTGGAGCTTTCTTT
TRBV4-2	-	TRBJ2-6	-	CASSQARAGANVLTF	TGTGCCAGCAGCCAAGCGCGAGCCGGGGCCAACGTCCTGACTTTC
TRBV12-3/TRBV12-4	-	TRBJ1-3	-	CASTASGNTIYF	TGTGCCAGCACAGCTTCTGGAAACACCATATATTTT
TRBV15	-	TRBJ2-3	TRBD1	CATSNRTGEVDTQYF	TGTGCCACCAGCAATAGGACAGGGGAGGTGGATACGCAGTATTTT
TRBV4-1	-	TRBJ1-4	-	CASSQLEKLFF	TGCGCCAGCAGCCAACTGGAAAAACTGTTTTTT
TRBV27	-	TRBJ2-7	-	CASSLSDSSYEQYF	TGTGCCAGCAGTTTATCCGACAGTTCCTACGAGCAGTACTTC
TRBV19	-	TRBJ1-5	TRBD1	CASTDRGPGNQPQHF	TGTGCCAGTACCGACAGGGGGCCTGGCAATCAGCCCCAGCATTTT
TRBV28	few	TRBJ1-6	-	CASSLRTPRDSPLHF	TGTGCCAGCAGTTTAAGGACACCTAGGGATTCACCCCTCCACTTT
TRBV7-2	few	TRBJ2-2	-	CASSLGTNTGELFF	TGTGCCAGCAGCTTAGGGACGAACACCGGGGAGCTGTTTTTT
TRBV2	-	TRBJ1-2	-	CASGSLVTAGPYGYTF	TGTGCCAGCGGGTCCCTAGTGACCGCGGGGCCTTATGGCTACACCTTC